This TCR beta chain was observed in a study of shared clonotypes between healthy human individuals. Turning to the study itself: Per donor, CD8 memory used one plate, CD8 naive used two, CD4 memory used three and CD4 naive used three.

The data were produced by immunoSEQ multiplex PCR, yet TCRdb's version contains in-frame clones alone and is incomplete. The sample carries approximately 1.1 million clones, 78% recorded once. Donors were Caucasian adults residing in Nashville, Tennessee, USA. CD45RA+ naive and CD45RA-negative memory subsets were separated from CD4+ cells. V lost 5 bases and J lost 8; bases outside the gene matches: 15. The CDR3 loop spans 16 amino acids. The germline V gene has CDR1 SGHTA and CDR2 FQGTGA. Sequencing was done on a sample of memory CD4+ T cells from PBMCs. This sample's subset: CD45RA-negative fraction. The source of this sequence is a man aged 18-30 years in good health. Some clones in this sample may be carry-over from other donors' samples. This chain joins TRBV7-3 and TRBJ2-3, with 8 positions matching TRBD2. CDR3 bases: TGTGCCAGCAGCCCCGGGGGGGGCAGGGTTTGGTCTACGCAGTATTTT. This gives the protein CASSPGGGRVWSTQYF.